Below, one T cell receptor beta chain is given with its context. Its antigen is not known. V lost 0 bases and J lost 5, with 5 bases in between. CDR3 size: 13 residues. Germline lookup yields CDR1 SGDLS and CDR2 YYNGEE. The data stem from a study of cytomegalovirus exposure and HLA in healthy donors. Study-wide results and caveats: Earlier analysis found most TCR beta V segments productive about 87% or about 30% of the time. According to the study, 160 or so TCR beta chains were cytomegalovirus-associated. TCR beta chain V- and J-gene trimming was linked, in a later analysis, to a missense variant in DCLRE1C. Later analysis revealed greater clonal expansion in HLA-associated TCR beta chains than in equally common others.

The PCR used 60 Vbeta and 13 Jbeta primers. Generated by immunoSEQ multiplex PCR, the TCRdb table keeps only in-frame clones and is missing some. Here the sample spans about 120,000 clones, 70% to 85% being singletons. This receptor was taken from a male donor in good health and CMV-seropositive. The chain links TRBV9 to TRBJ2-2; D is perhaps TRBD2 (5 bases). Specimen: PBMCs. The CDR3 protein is CASSVGGTGELFF. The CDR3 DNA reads TGTGCCAGCAGCGTAGGCGGGACCGGGGAGCTGTTTTTT.